This T cell receptor (beta chain) was identified in a study of PD-L1 blockade in urothelial cancer. The wider study: Atezolizumab was started by patients in the mid-2010s at 1,200 mg intravenously every 3 weeks. Of approximately 29 patients, fewer than 27 were males with bladder-origin urothelial cancer. Median blood clonality was roughly 0.078, with about 80,000 unique TCRs. General study results and limits: The study found that durable-benefit patients expanded tumor-associated blood clones more at 3 weeks.

For this clone: Its antigen remains unidentified.

The method was immunoSEQ multiplex PCR; TCRdb's version includes in-frame clones alone and lacks a portion of them. The sample has some 71,000 clones; roughly nine tenths are singletons. The ends lost 5 bases at V and 1 base at J; junction bases unmatched: 3. The CDR3 has 15 residues. Germline CDR1 and CDR2: SEHNR and FQNEAQ (reference sequence). The chain is built from TRBV7-9 and TRBJ2-1; 9 bases are a match to TRBD2. The input for sequencing was PBMCs, taken around atezolizumab (anti-PD-L1) treatment. The clonotype originates from a man in his sixties with urothelial cancer. This CDR3 reads CASSRGGGSYNEQFF. CDR3 nucleotides: TGTGCCAGCAGCCGCGGGGGGGGTTCCTACAATGAGCAGTTCTTC.